These 16 T cell receptor beta chains share one sample of origin, sequenced in a study of cytomegalovirus exposure and HLA in healthy donors. The primer mix had 60 Vbeta and 13 Jbeta primers. Measured with immunoSEQ multiplex PCR; TCRdb has only the in-frame clones, and not every one. In the table there are some 130,000 clones, less than 85% of which are singletons. Sequencing was performed on PBMCs. These receptors came from a middle-aged man in good health and CMV-seronegative.

The chain carries TRBV5-1 and TRBJ1-1, with unresolved D. The CDR3 has 13 residues. V was trimmed by 5 bases and J by 1 base, leaving 9 bases between them. Per the germline V gene, CDR1 is SGHRS and CDR2 is YFSETQ. The CDR3, as DNA: TGCGCCAGCAGTCAGGAAGAGAACACTGAAGCTTTCTTT. Amino acid sequence: CASSQEENTEAFF. Supplemented by reference TRBV5-1 and TRBJ1-1, the full variable domain reads KAGVTQTPRYLIKTRGQQVTLSCSPISGHRSVSWYQQTPGQGLQFLFEYFSETQRNKGNFPGRFSGRQFSNSRSEMNVSTLELGDSALYLCASSQEENTEAFFGQGTRLTVV.

J is TRBJ1-3 and V is TRBV4-3; possibly TRBD1 for D (6 bases). This CDR3 has 13 residues. CDR1 is LGHNA and CDR2 is YSLEER in the germline V gene. Trimming stripped 0 bases from V and 7 bases from J, with 7 bases between. CDR3 nucleotide sequence: TGCGCCAGCAGCCAAGATAGGGGGAACACCATATATTTT. This translates into CASSQDRGNTIYF.

The chain has TRBV13 and TRBJ1-5; 8 bases are a match to TRBD1. CDR3 length: 13 residues. Germline V gene data show CDR1 as PRHDT and CDR2 as FYEKMQ (reference sequence). The ends lost 5 bases at V and 5 bases at J; junction bases unmatched: 2. CDR3 loop: CASSTGGDQPQHF. DNA for the CDR3: TGTGCCAGCAGCACAGGGGGTGATCAGCCCCAGCATTTT.

The CDR3 protein is CASSFRQAGYGYTF. The CDR3 DNA sequence: TGCGCCAGCAGCTTCCGACAGGCGGGCTATGGCTACACCTTC. This chain connects TRBV4-3 to TRBJ1-2, with D possibly matching TRBD1 (6 bases). The germline CDR1 and CDR2 sequences are LGHNA and YSLEER. CDR3 length equals 14 residues. The V end lost 5 bases, the J end lost 4 bases, and 14 bases lay between the germline ends.

This sequence joins TRBV2 and TRBJ2-3, with TRBD2 identical over 8 bases. From germline, CDR1 is SNHLY and CDR2 FYNNEI. J gave up 2 bases and V 3 bases, and 4 bases lay outside the gene matches. There are 15 residues in the CDR3. The CDR3 loop reads CASSDGGATTDTQYF. DNA for the CDR3: TGTGCCAGCAGTGACGGGGGGGCGACCACAGATACGCAGTATTTT.

The chain has TRBV9 and TRBJ2-7; 11 nucleotides line up with TRBD2. The germline gives CDR1 SGDLS, CDR2 YYNGEE. J gave up 2 bases and V 4 bases, and 8 bases lay outside the gene matches. CDR3 length: 16 amino acids. The CDR3 DNA follows: TGTGCCAGCAGCCCCTCTCTAGCGGGGGGCCCCTACGAGCAGTACTTC. Translating it yields CASSPSLAGGPYEQYF.

V gene TRBV7-2 combines with J gene TRBJ2-1; 10 bases match TRBD2. Trimming at V came to 3 bases and at J to 8 bases, leaving 10 bases not matched to a gene. Germline CDR1 SGHTA, CDR2 FQGNSA. CDR3 length equals 16 residues. The DNA of the CDR3 is TGTGCCAGCAGCTTGGCCGGGAGCGGGGGGGCCCATGAGCAGTTCTTC. Protein sequence: CASSLAGSGGAHEQFF.

The CDR3 here is CASSQNRVDEQFF. CDR3 coding DNA: TGCGCCAGCAGCCAGAACAGGGTAGATGAGCAGTTCTTC. This rearrangement joins TRBV4-1 to TRBJ2-1; D might be TRBD1 (6 bases). This CDR3 region has 13 residues. The germline V gene has CDR1 MGHRA and CDR2 YSYEKL. V lost 3 bases and J 8 bases, leaving 11 bases between the germline ends.

The rearrangement joins TRBV7-9 to TRBJ1-1; TRBD1 might be the D (5 bases). Germline assignment: CDR1 SEHNR and CDR2 FQNEAQ (reference sequence). V was clipped by 1 base and J by 4 bases, with 7 bases between them. This CDR3 has 13 residues. The CDR3 reads CASSLGQPTEAFF. The DNA for the CDR3 is TGTGCCAGCAGCTTAGGACAGCCCACTGAAGCTTTCTTT.

This clone appeared a few times. This chain's CDR3 is CASSVGGGGTDTQYF. The CDR3 nucleotides are TGTGCCAGCAGCGTAGGCGGGGGGGGCACAGATACGCAGTATTTT. V usage is TRBV9 and J usage is TRBJ2-3, with 9 bases lining up with TRBD2. The CDR3 extends over 15 amino acids. The germline V gene encodes CDR1 SGDLS and CDR2 YYNGEE. The trim removed 0 bases at V and 1 base at J, leaving 0 bases unmatched.

This rearrangement joins TRBV9 to TRBJ1-1, with 10 bases identical to TRBD1. This CDR3 comprises 16 residues. The V segment lost 0 bases and the J segment 2 bases; nucleotides outside the gene matches: 4. CDR1 and CDR2 (germline): SGDLS, YYNGEE. Written as DNA, the CDR3 is TGTGCCAGCAGCGTAGAAGGACAGGGGGTTAACACTGAAGCTTTCTTT. Encoded protein: CASSVEGQGVNTEAFF. The full variable domain, with the rest looked up from reference TRBV9 and TRBJ1-1, is DSGVTQTPKHLITATGQRVTLRCSPRSGDLSVYWYQQSLDQGLQFLIQYYNGEERAKGNILERFSAQQFPDLHSELNLSSLELGDSALYFCASSVEGQGVNTEAFFGQGTRLTVV.

Regarding this clone: Mismatch with germline at one junction end may stem from a read error. This sequence joins TRBV4-1 and TRBJ2-7; 12 bases align to TRBD1. Germline V gives CDR1 MGHRA, CDR2 YSYEKL. This CDR3 has 16 amino acids. CDR3 bases: TGCGCCAGCAGCCAAGATTTGGGACAGGGGGCGTCCGAGCAGTGCTTC. Protein product: CASSQDLGQGASEQCF.

This sequence joins TRBV28 and TRBJ1-2; D gene unclear. The germline gives CDR1 MDHEN, CDR2 SYDVKM. V was cut by 7 bases and J by 4 bases, with 10 bases left in between. The CDR3 totals 12 residues. The CDR3 here is CASTGNSYGYTF. For the CDR3, the DNA is TGTGCCAGCACGGGAAACAGCTATGGCTACACCTTC.

The chain has TRBV7-2 and TRBJ1-1; 8 positions agree with TRBD1. CDR1 is SGHTA, CDR2 FQGNSA, per germline. Trimming at V came to 6 bases and at J to 5 bases, leaving 8 bases not matched to a gene. This CDR3 contains 14 residues. The CDR3 nucleotides are TGTGCCAGCAGGTTATCCAGGGGGCAAACTGAAGCTTTCTTT. This encodes CASRLSRGQTEAFF.

This clone was counted only a few times. The chain joins TRBV28 to TRBJ1-4, with D uncertain. Looked up from germline, CDR1 is MDHEN and CDR2 is SYDVKM. The CDR3 spans 13 residues. Deletions cut 2 bases from V and 5 bases from J, with 6 bases between. In DNA form, the CDR3 reads TGTGCCAGCAGTTTAGTCAGGAATGAAAAACTGTTTTTT. This codes for CASSLVRNEKLFF. Complete variable domain (other parts from reference TRBV28 and TRBJ1-4): DVKVTQSSRYLVKRTGEKVFLECVQDMDHENMFWYRQDPGLGLRLIYFSYDVKMKEKGDIPEGYSVSREKKERFSLILESASTNQTSMYLCASSLVRNEKLFFGSGTQLSVL.

The chain employs TRBV21-1 and TRBJ2-7; the tabulated D call, TRBD2, remains unverified against the DNA. TRBV21-1 is assigned pseudogene status. This CDR3 contains 18 residues. The CDR3 DNA reads TGTGCCAGCAGCAAACCCCCTCGACTAGCGGGTCCTTCCTACGAGCAGTACTTC. Translating it yields CASSKPPRLAGPSYEQYF.